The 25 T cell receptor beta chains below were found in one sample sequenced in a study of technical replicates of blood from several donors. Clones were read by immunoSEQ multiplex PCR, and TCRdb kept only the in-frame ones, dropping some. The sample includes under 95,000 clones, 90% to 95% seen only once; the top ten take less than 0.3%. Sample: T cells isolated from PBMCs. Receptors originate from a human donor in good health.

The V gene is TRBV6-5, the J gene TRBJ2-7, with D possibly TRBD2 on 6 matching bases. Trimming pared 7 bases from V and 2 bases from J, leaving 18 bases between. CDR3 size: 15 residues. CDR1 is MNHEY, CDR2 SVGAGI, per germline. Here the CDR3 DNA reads TGTGCCAGCAAACAACACCTAGCGCCGGCCTACGAGCAGTACTTC. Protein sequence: CASKQHLAPAYEQYF.

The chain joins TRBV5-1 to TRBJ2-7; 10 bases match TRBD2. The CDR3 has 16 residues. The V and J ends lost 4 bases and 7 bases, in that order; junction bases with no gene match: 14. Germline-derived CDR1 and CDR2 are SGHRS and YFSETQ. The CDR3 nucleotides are TGCGCCAGCAGCCCCTATTTGACTAGCGGGTCGGGAGAGCAGTACTTC. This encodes CASSPYLTSGSGEQYF. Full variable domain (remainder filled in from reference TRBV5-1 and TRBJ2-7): KAGVTQTPRYLIKTRGQQVTLSCSPISGHRSVSWYQQTPGQGLQFLFEYFSETQRNKGNFPGRFSGRQFSNSRSEMNVSTLELGDSALYLCASSPYLTSGSGEQYFGPGTRLTVT.

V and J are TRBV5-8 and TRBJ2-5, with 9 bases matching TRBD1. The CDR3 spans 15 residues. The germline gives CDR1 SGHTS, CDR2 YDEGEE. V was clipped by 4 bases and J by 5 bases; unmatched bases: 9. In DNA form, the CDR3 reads TGTGCCAGCAGCCCCCGGACAGGGGCAATGGAGACCCAGTACTTC. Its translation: CASSPRTGAMETQYF.

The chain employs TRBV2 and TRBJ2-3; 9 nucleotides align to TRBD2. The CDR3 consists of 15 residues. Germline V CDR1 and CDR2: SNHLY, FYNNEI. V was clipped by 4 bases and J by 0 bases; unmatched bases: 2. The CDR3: CASSGSGSSTDTQYF. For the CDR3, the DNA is TGTGCCAGCAGTGGTAGCGGGAGCAGCACAGATACGCAGTATTTT.

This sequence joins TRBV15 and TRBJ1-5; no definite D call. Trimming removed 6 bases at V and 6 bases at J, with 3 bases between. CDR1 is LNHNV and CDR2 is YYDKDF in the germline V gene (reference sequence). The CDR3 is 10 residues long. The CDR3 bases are TGTGCCACCAGGAGTCAGCCCCAGCATTTT. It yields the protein CATRSQPQHF. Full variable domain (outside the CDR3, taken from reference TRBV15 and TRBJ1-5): DAMVIQNPRYQVTQFGKPVTLSCSQTLNHNVMYWYQQKSSQAPKLLFHYYDKDFNNEADTPDNFQSRRPNTSFCFLDIRSPGLGDTAMYLCATRSQPQHFGDGTRLSIL.

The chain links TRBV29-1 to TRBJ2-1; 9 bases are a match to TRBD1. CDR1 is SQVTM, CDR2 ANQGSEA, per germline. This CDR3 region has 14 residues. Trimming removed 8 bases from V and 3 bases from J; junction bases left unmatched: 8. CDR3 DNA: TGCAGCCTCGCGGGGACAGGGCTCTACAATGAGCAGTTCTTC. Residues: CSLAGTGLYNEQFF.

CDR3 region: CASSPATTGSTEAFF. The CDR3 DNA sequence: TGTGCCAGCTCACCCGCGACGACAGGGTCTACTGAAGCTTTCTTT. The J gene is TRBJ1-1, the V gene TRBV18; 7 bases line up with TRBD1. The germline V gene encodes CDR1 KGHSH and CDR2 LQKENI. This CDR3 contains 15 residues. V lost 3 bases to trimming and J lost 5 bases; unmatched junction nucleotides: 9.

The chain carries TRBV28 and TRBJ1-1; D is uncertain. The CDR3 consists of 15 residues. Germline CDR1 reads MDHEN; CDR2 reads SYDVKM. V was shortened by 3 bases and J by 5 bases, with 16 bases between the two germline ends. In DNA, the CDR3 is TGTGCCAGCAGTTTTTGGGTCGTGGGCCGGACTGAAGCTTTCTTT. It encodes CASSFWVVGRTEAFF.

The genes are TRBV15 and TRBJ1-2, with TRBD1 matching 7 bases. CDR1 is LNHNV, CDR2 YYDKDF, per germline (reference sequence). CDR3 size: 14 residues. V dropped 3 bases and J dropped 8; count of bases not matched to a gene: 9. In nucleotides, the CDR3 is TGTGCCACCAGCAGGGAGGGACAGCCTAGGGGCTACACCTTC. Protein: CATSREGQPRGYTF.

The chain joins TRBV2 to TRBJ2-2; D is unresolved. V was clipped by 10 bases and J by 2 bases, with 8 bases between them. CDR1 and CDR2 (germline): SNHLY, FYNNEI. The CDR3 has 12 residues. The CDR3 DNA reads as TGTGCCACCCCAGATAACACCGGGGAGCTGTTTTTT. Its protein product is CATPDNTGELFF. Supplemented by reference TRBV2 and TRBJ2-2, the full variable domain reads EPEVTQTPSHQVTQMGQEVILRCVPISNHLYFYWYRQILGQKVEFLVSFYNNEISEKSEIFDDQFSVERPDGSNFTLKIRSTKLEDSAMYFCATPDNTGELFFGEGSRLTVL.

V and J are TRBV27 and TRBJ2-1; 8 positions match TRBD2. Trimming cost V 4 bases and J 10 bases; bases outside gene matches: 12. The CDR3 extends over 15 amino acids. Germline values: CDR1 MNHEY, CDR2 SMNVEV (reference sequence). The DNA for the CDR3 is TGTGCCAGCAGTTATACTAGCGGAACATTTCAGGAGCAGTTCTTC. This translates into CASSYTSGTFQEQFF.

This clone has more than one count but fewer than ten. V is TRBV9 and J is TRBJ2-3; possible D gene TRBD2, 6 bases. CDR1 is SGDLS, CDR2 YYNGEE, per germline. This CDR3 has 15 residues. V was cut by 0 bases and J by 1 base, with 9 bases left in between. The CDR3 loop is CASSVGERGTDTQYF. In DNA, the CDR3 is TGTGCCAGCAGCGTAGGGGAGCGGGGCACAGATACGCAGTATTTT. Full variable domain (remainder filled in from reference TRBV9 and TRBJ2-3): DSGVTQTPKHLITATGQRVTLRCSPRSGDLSVYWYQQSLDQGLQFLIQYYNGEERAKGNILERFSAQQFPDLHSELNLSSLELGDSALYFCASSVGERGTDTQYFGPGTRLTVL.

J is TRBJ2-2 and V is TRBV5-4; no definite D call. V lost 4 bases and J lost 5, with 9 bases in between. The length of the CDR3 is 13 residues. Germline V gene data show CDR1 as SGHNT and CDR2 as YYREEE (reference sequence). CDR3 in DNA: TGTGCCAGCAGCGTTGACTGGACCGGGGAGCTGTTTTTT. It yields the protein CASSVDWTGELFF.

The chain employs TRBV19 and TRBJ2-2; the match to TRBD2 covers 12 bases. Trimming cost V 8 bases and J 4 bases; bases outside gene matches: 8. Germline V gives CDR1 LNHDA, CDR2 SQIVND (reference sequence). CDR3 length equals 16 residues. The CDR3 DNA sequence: TGTGCCAGTGCTCTAGCGGGGGGGCTTGGCACCGGGGAGCTGTTTTTT. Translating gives CASALAGGLGTGELFF. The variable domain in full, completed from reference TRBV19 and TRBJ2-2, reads DGGITQSPKYLFRKEGQNVTLSCEQNLNHDAMYWYRQDPGQGLRLIYYSQIVNDFQKGDIAEGYSVSREKKESFPLTVTSAQKNPTAFYLCASALAGGLGTGELFFGEGSRLTVL.

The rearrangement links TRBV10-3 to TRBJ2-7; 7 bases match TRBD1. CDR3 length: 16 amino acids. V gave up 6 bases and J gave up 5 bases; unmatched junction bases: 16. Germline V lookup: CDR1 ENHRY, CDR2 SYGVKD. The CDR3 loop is CAIRGTEDRGRNEQYF. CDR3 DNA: TGTGCCATCAGAGGGACAGAGGACCGCGGCAGGAACGAGCAGTACTTC.

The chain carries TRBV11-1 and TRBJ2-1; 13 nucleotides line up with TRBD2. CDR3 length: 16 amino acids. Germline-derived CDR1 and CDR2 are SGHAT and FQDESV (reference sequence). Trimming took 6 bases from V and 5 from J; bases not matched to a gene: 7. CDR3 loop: CASRILAGGPNNEQFF. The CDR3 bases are TGTGCCAGCAGAATACTAGCGGGAGGGCCGAACAATGAGCAGTTCTTC.

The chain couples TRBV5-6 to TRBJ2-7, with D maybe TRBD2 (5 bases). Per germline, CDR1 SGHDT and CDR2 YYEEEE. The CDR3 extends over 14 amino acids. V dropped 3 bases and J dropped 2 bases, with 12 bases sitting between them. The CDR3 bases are TGTGCCAGCAGCTCCCCGGGGTCCCCCTACGAGCAGTACTTC. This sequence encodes CASSSPGSPYEQYF. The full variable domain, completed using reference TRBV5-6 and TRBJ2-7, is DAGVTQSPTHLIKTRGQQVTLRCSPKSGHDTVSWYQQALGQGPQFIFQYYEEEERQRGNFPDRFSGHQFPNYSSELNVNALLLGDSALYLCASSSPGSPYEQYFGPGTRLTVT.

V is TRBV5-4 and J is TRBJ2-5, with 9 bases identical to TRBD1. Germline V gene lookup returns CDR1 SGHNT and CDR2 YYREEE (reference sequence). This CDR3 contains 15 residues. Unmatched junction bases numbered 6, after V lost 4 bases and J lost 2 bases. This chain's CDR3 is CASSQGTGNQETQYF. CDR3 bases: TGTGCCAGCAGCCAAGGGACAGGGAATCAAGAGACCCAGTACTTC.

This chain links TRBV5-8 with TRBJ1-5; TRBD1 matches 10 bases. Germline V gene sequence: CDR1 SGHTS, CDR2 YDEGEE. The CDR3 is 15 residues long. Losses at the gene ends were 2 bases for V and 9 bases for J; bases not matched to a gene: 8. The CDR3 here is CASSFRDRGAGPQHF. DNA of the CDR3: TGTGCCAGCAGCTTCCGGGACAGGGGTGCAGGGCCCCAGCATTTT.

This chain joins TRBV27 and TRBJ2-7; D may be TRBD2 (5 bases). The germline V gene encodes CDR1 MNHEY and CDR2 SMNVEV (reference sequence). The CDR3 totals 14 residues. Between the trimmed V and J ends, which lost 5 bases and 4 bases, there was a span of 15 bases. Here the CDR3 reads CASSPRTGTYEQYF. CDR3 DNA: TGTGCCAGCAGTCCCCGGACGGGAACTTACGAGCAGTACTTC.

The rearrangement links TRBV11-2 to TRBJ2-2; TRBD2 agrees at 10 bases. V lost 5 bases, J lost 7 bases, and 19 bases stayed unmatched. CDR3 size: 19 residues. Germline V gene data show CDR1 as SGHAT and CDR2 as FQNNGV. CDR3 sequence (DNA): TGTGCCAGCAGCCATCAAAACCCACTAGCGGGGCCCGCCCACGGGGAGCTGTTTTTT. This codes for CASSHQNPLAGPAHGELFF.

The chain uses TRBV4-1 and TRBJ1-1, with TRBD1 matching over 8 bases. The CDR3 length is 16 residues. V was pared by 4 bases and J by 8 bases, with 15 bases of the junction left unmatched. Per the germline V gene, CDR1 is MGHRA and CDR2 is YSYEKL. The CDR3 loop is CASSPSQGAGIFEAFF. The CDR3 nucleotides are TGCGCCAGCAGCCCATCCCAGGGGGCAGGAATTTTCGAAGCTTTCTTT.

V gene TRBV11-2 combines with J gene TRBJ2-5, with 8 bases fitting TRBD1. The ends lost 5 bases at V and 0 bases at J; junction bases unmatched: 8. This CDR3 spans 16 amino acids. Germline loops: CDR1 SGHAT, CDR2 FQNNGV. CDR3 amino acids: CASSPGQGYDQETQYF. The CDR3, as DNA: TGTGCCAGCAGCCCCGGACAGGGTTACGACCAAGAGACCCAGTACTTC.

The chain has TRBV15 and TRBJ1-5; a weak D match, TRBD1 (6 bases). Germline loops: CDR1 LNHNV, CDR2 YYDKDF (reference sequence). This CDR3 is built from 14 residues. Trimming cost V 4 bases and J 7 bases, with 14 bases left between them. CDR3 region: CATSTDRTWQPQHF. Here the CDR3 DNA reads TGTGCCACCAGCACCGACAGGACTTGGCAGCCCCAGCATTTT.

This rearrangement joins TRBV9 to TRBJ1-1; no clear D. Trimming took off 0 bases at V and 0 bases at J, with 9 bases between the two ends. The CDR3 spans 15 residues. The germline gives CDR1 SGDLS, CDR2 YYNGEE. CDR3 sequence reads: CASSVGRTMNTEAFF. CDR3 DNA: TGTGCCAGCAGCGTAGGGAGGACGATGAACACTGAAGCTTTCTTT. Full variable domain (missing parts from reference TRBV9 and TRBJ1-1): DSGVTQTPKHLITATGQRVTLRCSPRSGDLSVYWYQQSLDQGLQFLIQYYNGEERAKGNILERFSAQQFPDLHSELNLSSLELGDSALYFCASSVGRTMNTEAFFGQGTRLTVV.